Below are 11 T cell receptor beta chains sequenced from a single sample in a study of blood T cell repertoires in COVID-19. Data came from immunoSEQ multiplex PCR; TCRdb stores just in-frame clones and leaves some out. The sample holds some 450,000 clones, around 88% seen once. Sequencing was carried out using peripheral blood. Receptors originate from a woman aged 45-60 years with COVID-19, enrolled during active disease.

The chain joins TRBV25-1 to TRBJ1-2; D is perhaps TRBD1 (5 bases). Trimming took 3 bases from V and 6 from J, leaving 11 bases between them. This CDR3 region has 13 residues. The V gene's germline CDR1 is MGHDK and CDR2 SYGVNS. In nucleotides, the CDR3 is TGTGCCAGCAGTGATGGGGGGATAAATGGCTACACCTTC. Its translation is CASSDGGINGYTF.

The rearrangement joins TRBV12-3 or TRBV12-4 to TRBJ1-6; 7 bases agree with TRBD1. After removal of 6 bases from V and 8 bases from J, the junction contained 4 bases not matched to a gene. CDR3 size: 13 residues. This chain's CDR3 is CASRTGVDSPLHF. CDR3 nucleotides: TGTGCCAGCAGAACAGGGGTGGATTCACCCCTCCACTTT.

V usage is TRBV5-8 and J usage is TRBJ1-1; D not certain. The CDR3 extends over 13 amino acids. The germline V gene encodes CDR1 SGHTS and CDR2 YDEGEE. The ends were cut back, 4 bases at V and 4 bases at J, with 11 bases in the middle. The CDR3 loop is CASSTRRGTEAFF. CDR3 DNA: TGTGCCAGCAGCACCCGACGGGGCACTGAAGCTTTCTTT.

The rearrangement uses TRBV7-9 and TRBJ1-1; the D is unclear. The CDR3 is made up of 14 amino acids. V was pared by 6 bases and J by 6 bases, with 17 bases between. Germline V gene data show CDR1 as SEHNR and CDR2 as FQNEAQ (reference sequence). CDR3 amino acids: CASSPYGDQPEAFF. The DNA for the CDR3 is TGTGCCAGCAGTCCGTACGGGGATCAGCCTGAAGCTTTCTTT.

The chain recombines TRBV19 with TRBJ2-7; no reliable D call. The germline V gene encodes CDR1 LNHDA and CDR2 SQIVND (reference sequence). Trimming left V 4 bases short and J 1 base short, with 11 bases between. The CDR3 is 14 amino acids. In DNA form, the CDR3 reads TGTGCCAGTAGTAGAGGTCATCTTTCCTACGAGCAGTACTTC. Translated, it gives CASSRGHLSYEQYF.

This chain joins TRBV2 and TRBJ1-1, with unresolved D. CDR3 length: 10 amino acids. The germline CDR1 and CDR2 sequences are SNHLY and FYNNEI. Trimming removed 6 bases from V and 4 bases from J, with 3 bases in between. CDR3 nucleotide sequence: TGTGCCAGCAGCGGCACTGAAGCTTTCTTT. It translates to CASSGTEAFF.

V gene TRBV12-5 combines with J gene TRBJ2-1; D is ambiguous. The CDR3 is 17 residues long. Germline assignment: CDR1 LGHNT and CDR2 FRNRAP. Trimming removed 1 base from V and 8 bases from J, with 21 bases in between. Here the CDR3 reads CASGLGSYGRIIDEQFF. The CDR3 DNA reads TGTGCTAGTGGTTTGGGCTCCTATGGCAGGATTATCGATGAGCAGTTCTTC.

This clone was counted a single time. This chain joins TRBV11-3 and TRBJ2-1, with D possibly TRBD1 on 6 matching bases. V was clipped by 5 bases and J by 7 bases, with 15 bases between them. This CDR3 comprises 14 residues. Germline values: CDR1 SGHNT, CDR2 YENEEA. The DNA for the CDR3 is TGTGCCAGCAGCGCAGGGGTTATGGGGAATGAGCAGTTCTTC. This translates into CASSAGVMGNEQFF.

This sequence joins TRBV6-5 and TRBJ1-1; 9 positions agree with TRBD1. Germline CDR1 is MNHEY and CDR2 is SVGAGI. CDR3 length: 15 amino acids. The V segment lost 7 bases and the J segment 7 bases; nucleotides outside the gene matches: 13. The CDR3 loop reads CASIWDRVGGGEAFF. CDR3 bases: TGTGCCAGCATTTGGGACAGGGTAGGAGGGGGTGAAGCTTTCTTT.

This chain connects TRBV24-1 to TRBJ2-5; 11 nucleotides align to TRBD1. Per the germline V gene, CDR1 is KGHDR and CDR2 is SFDVKD. V lost 5 bases and J lost 5; bases outside the gene matches: 9. The CDR3 loop spans 16 amino acids. In DNA form, the CDR3 reads TGTGCCACCAGTGCTGCTTGGACAGGGGGCGGCGAGACCCAGTACTTC. This codes for CATSAAWTGGGETQYF.

The CDR3 sequence: CASSPGTGGRDTF. The CDR3 nucleotides read TGTGCCAGCAGCCCAGGGACAGGGGGCCGCGACACCTTC. The genes are TRBV7-9 and TRBJ1-2, with TRBD1 identical over 12 bases. Germline lookup yields CDR1 SEHNR and CDR2 FQNEAQ (reference sequence). CDR3 length equals 13 residues. V shed 5 bases, J shed 12 bases, and the junction held 7 bases outside the gene matches.